A single sample is the source of the 19 T cell receptor beta chains below, sequenced in a study of blood T cells in healthy people across ages. Next came a second PCR, run for about 7 to 12 cycles, which used a sample-barcoded 5' primer along with a J-beta primer mix. TCRdb analysed the 5' RACE reads with MiXCR anew, one entry per CDR3 protein. The table has 850,000 to 1,100,000 distinct CDR3 sequences, 30% to 40% seen once; the top ten hold around 12%. The sample consisted of blood. All receptors come from a man aged 18 to 29 in good health.

Notes on this clonotype: A read error may produce the germline difference seen at one junction end. The chain has TRBV5-1 and TRBJ1-5; D may be TRBD1 (5 bases). CDR3 length: 14 amino acids. Germline CDR1 and CDR2: SGHRS and YFSETQ. CDR3 sequence reads: CAGSPGTEDQPQHF. The CDR3 region has the DNA TGCGCCGGCAGCCCCGGGACGGAAGATCAGCCCCAGCATTTT. Complete variable domain (other parts from reference TRBV5-1 and TRBJ1-5): KAGVTQTPRYLIKTRGQQVTLSCSPISGHRSVSWYQQTPGQGLQFLFEYFSETQRNKGNFPGRFSGRQFSNSRSEMNVSTLELGDSALYLCAGSPGTEDQPQHFGDGTRLSIL.

The J gene is TRBJ2-1, the V gene TRBV4-1; no clear D gene. CDR1 and CDR2 (germline): MGHRA, YSYEKL. Trimming took 3 bases from V and 6 from J, leaving 9 bases between them. This CDR3 contains 13 residues. The DNA for the CDR3 is TGCGCCAGCAGCCACCCCGGAGTCAATGAGCAGTTCTTC. As protein: CASSHPGVNEQFF.

Comment on this clonotype: A much larger clone is a single base away; this may be a read error. The V gene is TRBV29-1, the J gene TRBJ1-2; weak D call: TRBD1 (6 bases). The CDR3 runs 14 residues. Trimming removed 3 bases from V and 4 bases from J, with 15 bases in between. Germline CDR1 SQVTM, CDR2 ANQGSEA. The CDR3 sequence is CSVDEIGQSYGYTF. DNA of the CDR3: TGCAGCGTTGATGAGATTGGACAGTCCTATGGCTACACCTTC.

The V and J genes are TRBV24-1 and TRBJ2-1; TRBD1 or TRBD2 may be the D gene (5 bases each). CDR1 KGHDR and CDR2 SFDVKD come from the germline V gene. The CDR3 loop spans 15 amino acids. Between the trimmed V and J ends, which lost 6 bases and 5 bases, there was a span of 16 bases. CDR3 sequence (DNA): TGTGCCACCAGTTGGGGCCAGGGAGCCCACAATGAGCAGTTCTTC. This gives the protein CATSWGQGAHNEQFF.

Details on this clonotype: A read error may account for a junction end that differs from germline. The CDR3 reads CVSSNQETQYF. The CDR3, as DNA: TGTGTCAGCAGTAACCAAGAGACCCAGTACTTC. The chain carries TRBV27 and TRBJ2-5; D is undetermined. This CDR3 has 11 amino acids. CDR1 and CDR2 from the germline V gene are MNHEY and SMNVEV (reference sequence).

This chain joins TRBV2 and TRBJ2-4; TRBD2 matches 9 bases. Germline CDR1 and CDR2: SNHLY and FYNNEI. Trimming took 2 bases from V and 6 from J; bases not matched to a gene: 2. The CDR3 runs to 14 residues. CDR3 sequence: CASSEPRGGNIQYF. As DNA, the CDR3 is TGTGCCAGCAGTGAACCGCGGGGGGGAAACATTCAGTACTTC.

Written as DNA, the CDR3 is TGTGCCAGCAGCCAAAACAGGGGAGTCGGTTTAAACACCGGGGAGCTGTTTTTT. Protein sequence: CASSQNRGVGLNTGELFF. The V and J genes are TRBV3-1 and TRBJ2-2, with 7 nucleotides matching TRBD1. The V segment lost 2 bases and the J segment 2 bases; nucleotides outside the gene matches: 11. Germline-derived CDR1 and CDR2 are LGHDT and YNNKEL (reference sequence). This CDR3 is 18 amino acids long. The whole variable domain, remainder taken from reference TRBV3-1 and TRBJ2-2, is DTAVSQTPKYLVTQMGNDKSIKCEQNLGHDTMYWYKQDSKKFLKIMFSYNNKELIINETVPNRFSPKSPDKAHLNLHINSLELGDSAVYFCASSQNRGVGLNTGELFFGEGSRLTVL.

The CDR3 loop is CASSVLSNTGELFF. The CDR3 DNA reads as TGTGCCAGCAGCGTTTTATCCAACACCGGGGAGCTGTTTTTT. The rearrangement joins TRBV9 to TRBJ2-2; D gene uncertain. V lost 2 bases to trimming and J lost 2 bases, with 7 bases between them. The CDR3 has 14 residues. Germline CDR1 reads SGDLS; CDR2 reads YYNGEE.

The V and J genes are TRBV6-1 and TRBJ2-3; the D call may be TRBD1 or TRBD2 (5 bases each). Trimming took 8 bases from V and 11 from J, leaving 14 bases between them. Germline V CDR1 and CDR2: MNHNS, SASEGT. This CDR3 is built from 11 residues. The CDR3 region has the DNA TGTGCCAGCGCCGAGGGGTCGGGGCAGTATTTT. This encodes CASAEGSGQYF.

This clonotype was observed a few times. V is TRBV20-1 and J is TRBJ1-1; D is unresolved. This CDR3 region has 12 residues. CDR1 DFQATT and CDR2 SNEGSKA come from the germline V gene (reference sequence). V was trimmed by 1 base and J by 7 bases, leaving 10 bases between them. The CDR3 here is CSARGSRGEAFF. The CDR3 DNA reads TGCAGTGCTAGAGGCTCAAGAGGTGAAGCTTTCTTT.

The chain has TRBV5-1 and TRBJ2-5; maybe TRBD1 (5 bases). From germline, CDR1 is SGHRS and CDR2 YFSETQ. This CDR3 contains 15 residues. V was clipped by 4 bases and J by 5 bases, with 18 bases between them. DNA for the CDR3: TGCGCCAGCAGCCCGGACATCCCAGGTGTGGAGACCCAGTACTTC. Protein sequence: CASSPDIPGVETQYF.

This chain links TRBV4-3 with TRBJ1-1; tentatively, D is TRBD1 (5 bases). The CDR3 spans 16 residues. Germline V gives CDR1 LGHNA, CDR2 YSLEER. Deletions cut 0 bases from V and 1 base from J, with 12 bases between. CDR3 coding DNA: TGCGCCAGCAGCCAAGATGGGGCGGGCAGGAACACTGAAGCTTTCTTT. Protein: CASSQDGAGRNTEAFF.

The V call is TRBV9, the J call TRBJ1-1; D gene uncertain. This CDR3 comprises 15 residues. The germline V and J ends were trimmed by 0 bases and 0 bases, with 9 bases remaining between them. Germline V gene data show CDR1 as SGDLS and CDR2 as YYNGEE. Here the CDR3 reads CASSVDSSMNTEAFF. In DNA, the CDR3 is TGTGCCAGCAGCGTAGATTCTTCGATGAACACTGAAGCTTTCTTT. The complete variable domain, with remaining parts taken from reference TRBV9 and TRBJ1-1, reads DSGVTQTPKHLITATGQRVTLRCSPRSGDLSVYWYQQSLDQGLQFLIQYYNGEERAKGNILERFSAQQFPDLHSELNLSSLELGDSALYFCASSVDSSMNTEAFFGQGTRLTVV.

The V and J genes are TRBV20-1 and TRBJ2-1; D is perhaps TRBD1 or TRBD2 (5 bases each). This CDR3 has 15 residues. Trimming stripped 6 bases from V and 4 bases from J, with 19 bases between. The germline CDR1 and CDR2 sequences are DFQATT and SNEGSKA (reference sequence). For the CDR3, the DNA is TGCAGTGCCCGTGAGGGGAGTGGGGTATACAATGAGCAGTTCTTC. It encodes CSAREGSGVYNEQFF.

This clonotype was detected once. This chain connects TRBV7-2 to TRBJ1-1, with D perhaps matching TRBD1 (6 bases). V dropped 3 bases and J dropped 6 bases, with 14 bases sitting between them. Germline V gene data show CDR1 as SGHTA and CDR2 as FQGNSA. The CDR3 has 14 amino acids. CDR3 coding DNA: TGTGCCAGCAGCTTCCTGGACAGAGGGGCTGAAGCTTTCTTT. Protein: CASSFLDRGAEAFF.

This clonotype was counted a few times. The rearrangement uses TRBV6-5 and TRBJ2-2, with a weak D call TRBD2 (5 bases). V was pared by 2 bases and J by 5 bases, with 12 bases between. The CDR3 spans 15 residues. Germline-derived CDR1 and CDR2 are MNHEY and SVGAGI. The CDR3 is CASSYDGIGTGELFF. CDR3 DNA: TGTGCCAGCAGTTACGACGGGATCGGGACCGGGGAGCTGTTTTTT.

The V and J genes are TRBV5-1 and TRBJ2-1; 7 bases align to TRBD2. CDR1 is SGHRS, CDR2 YFSETQ, per germline. With 1 base clipped from V and 2 bases from J, the junction kept 6 bases outside the gene matches. This CDR3 contains 16 residues. The CDR3 region has the DNA TGCGCCAGCAGCTTGAGGTCCGGGAGGCCCTACAATGAGCAGTTCTTC. Translation: CASSLRSGRPYNEQFF.

This clonotype has only a few counts. The CDR3 spells CASSRLYNRFLNTEAFF. The CDR3 nucleotides are TGTGCCAGCAGCAGACTTTATAACAGGTTTTTGAACACTGAAGCTTTCTTT. The chain carries TRBV6-1 and TRBJ1-1, with D perhaps TRBD1 (5 bases). The CDR3 sequence is 17 residues long. Germline lookup yields CDR1 MNHNS and CDR2 SASEGT. Between the trimmed V and J ends, which lost 6 bases and 0 bases, there was a span of 20 bases.

This clonotype was recorded a few times. The chain employs TRBV27 and TRBJ2-3, with 8 bases matching TRBD2. The CDR3 spans 15 residues. Germline V gene data show CDR1 as MNHEY and CDR2 as SMNVEV (reference sequence). Unmatched junction bases numbered 7, after V lost 2 bases and J lost 6 bases. Here the CDR3 DNA reads TGTGCCAGCAGTTTAGAACTAGCGGAGTTTGATACGCAGTATTTT. This codes for CASSLELAEFDTQYF.